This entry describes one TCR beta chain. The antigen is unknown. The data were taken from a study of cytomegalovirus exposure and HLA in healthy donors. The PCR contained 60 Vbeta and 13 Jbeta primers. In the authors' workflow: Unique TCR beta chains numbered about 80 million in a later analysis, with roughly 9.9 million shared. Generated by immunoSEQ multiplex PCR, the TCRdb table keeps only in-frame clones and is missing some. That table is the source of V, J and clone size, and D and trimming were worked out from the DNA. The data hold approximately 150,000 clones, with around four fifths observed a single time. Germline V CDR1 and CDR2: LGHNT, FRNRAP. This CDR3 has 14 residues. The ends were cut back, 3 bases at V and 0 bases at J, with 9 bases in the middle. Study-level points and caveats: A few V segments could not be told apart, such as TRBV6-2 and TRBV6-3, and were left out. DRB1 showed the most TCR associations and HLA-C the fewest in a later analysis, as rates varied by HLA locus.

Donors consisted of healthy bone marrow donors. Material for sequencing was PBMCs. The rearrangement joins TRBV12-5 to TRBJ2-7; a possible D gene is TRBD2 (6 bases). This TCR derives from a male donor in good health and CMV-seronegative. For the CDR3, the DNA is TGTGCTAGTGGTTTCGACGGGAGCTCCTACGAGCAGTACTTC. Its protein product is CASGFDGSSYEQYF.